Given below is one TCR beta chain in context. The sample originates from a study of patients and donors after allogeneic stem cell transplantation. Germline values: CDR1 LGHDT, CDR2 YNNKEL (reference sequence). V dropped 0 bases and J dropped 8 bases, with 15 bases sitting between them. The CDR3 extends over 15 amino acids. TCRdb re-called the RT-PCR reads through MiXCR, storing one row per CDR3 protein. The top ten clones hold 6% of a sample with more than 850,000 distinct CDR3 sequences, around 17% of them seen once. Sequences were obtained from blood, either unsorted or a sorted T cell fraction (not recorded which). This receptor was identified in a human donor who was either an allogeneic HSCT recipient or a stem cell or donor lymphocyte infusion donor (not recorded which). It is not recorded whose cells these are; they may come from a transplant donor. The chain carries TRBV3-1 and TRBJ2-3, with a weak D call TRBD2 (7 bases). CDR3 bases: TGTGCCAGCAGCCAAGATGGGGGGGCCATAGGTACGCAGTATTTT. It specifies CASSQDGGAIGTQYF.